A selection of T cell receptor beta chains follows, all from one sample in a study of beta chain features in type 1 diabetes. Data came from immunoSEQ multiplex PCR; TCRdb stores just in-frame clones and leaves some out. Among about 320,000 clones listed, 12% to 15% were seen once. The sample comprised central memory CD4+ T cells from blood. The receptors shown here come from a man aged 30 to 45 in good health. Both conserved end residues are part of each CDR3. A D gene is named only where the DNA matches it firmly. The size field is filled for only some rows; it gives once, few, many or a size class.

abundance: many
j_gene: TRBJ2-4
d_gene: TRBD2
v_gene: TRBV11-2
CDR3nt: TGTGCCAGCAGCCCTCTGGGACTAGCGGGAAACATTCAGTACTTC
CDR3aa: CASSPLGLAGNIQYF

abundance: few
j_gene: TRBJ1-1
d_gene: .
v_gene: TRBV12-5
CDR3nt: TGTGCTAGTGGTTTGGCACTGCTGCCCGGAACTGAAGCTTTCTTT
CDR3aa: CASGLALLPGTEAFF

abundance: .
j_gene: TRBJ1-6
d_gene: TRBD1
v_gene: TRBV10-2
CDR3nt: TGCGCCAGCAGGGTGACAGGGAATTCACCCCTCCACTTT
CDR3aa: CASRVTGNSPLHF

abundance: few
j_gene: TRBJ2-5
d_gene: TRBD2
v_gene: TRBV5-4
CDR3nt: TGTGCCAGCAGTTTACAGGCCACTAGCGCCGGGACCCAGTACTTC
CDR3aa: CASSLQATSAGTQYF

abundance: .
j_gene: TRBJ1-1
d_gene: .
v_gene: TRBV14
CDR3nt: TGTGCCAGCAGCCAAGGGGCGGCGGGGATCACTGAAGCTTTCTTT
CDR3aa: CASSQGAAGITEAFF

abundance: .
j_gene: TRBJ2-1
d_gene: .
v_gene: TRBV7-2
CDR3nt: TGTGCCAGCAGCCCGGTAGGAATCCTAGGAGGAGAGCAGTTCTTC
CDR3aa: CASSPVGILGGEQFF

abundance: few
j_gene: TRBJ2-1
d_gene: TRBD1
v_gene: TRBV6-1
CDR3nt: TGTGCCAGCAGACTCACAGGGGTCAACAATGAGCAGTTCTTC
CDR3aa: CASRLTGVNNEQFF

abundance: few
j_gene: TRBJ2-1
d_gene: .
v_gene: TRBV18
CDR3nt: TGTGCCAGCTCACCACCGCACAATGAGCAGTTCTTC
CDR3aa: CASSPPHNEQFF

abundance: few
j_gene: TRBJ2-5
d_gene: TRBD1
v_gene: TRBV10-3
CDR3nt: TGTGCCAGCAGTTACCCGGGACAGCAAGAGACCCAGTACTTC
CDR3aa: CASSYPGQQETQYF

abundance: few
j_gene: TRBJ1-3
d_gene: .
v_gene: TRBV11-3
CDR3nt: TGTGCCAGCAGCTTAGCCGGGACTTCAACGACCGGAAACACCATATATTTT
CDR3aa: CASSLAGTSTTGNTIYF

abundance: .
j_gene: TRBJ1-2
d_gene: TRBD1
v_gene: TRBV30
CDR3nt: TGTGCCTGGACCAGACAGGGAGGTACTGGCTACACCTTC
CDR3aa: CAWTRQGGTGYTF

abundance: few
j_gene: TRBJ2-3
d_gene: TRBD1
v_gene: TRBV11-2
CDR3nt: TGTGCCAGCAGCTTATTGGACAGGGTGGATACGCAGTATTTT
CDR3aa: CASSLLDRVDTQYF

abundance: many
j_gene: TRBJ1-1
d_gene: TRBD1
v_gene: TRBV5-4
CDR3nt: TGTGCCAGCAGTCTACAGAGGGGGCCCGGAAGCACCAATCAAAGCGAAGCTTTCTTT
CDR3aa: CASSLQRGPGSTNQSEAFF

abundance: few
j_gene: TRBJ2-1
d_gene: .
v_gene: TRBV4-1
CDR3nt: TGCGCCAGCAGCCAAGAGGGGACGACGTACAATGAGCAGTTCTTC
CDR3aa: CASSQEGTTYNEQFF

abundance: .
j_gene: TRBJ1-2
d_gene: TRBD1
v_gene: TRBV18
CDR3nt: TGTGCCAGCTCACCACAGGGGGCGGAGTATGGCTACACCTTC
CDR3aa: CASSPQGAEYGYTF

abundance: once
j_gene: TRBJ2-5
d_gene: TRBD2
v_gene: TRBV9
CDR3nt: TGTGCCAGCAGCGAGGCCCCTCATAGCGGGGCGGGGGAGACCCAGTACTTC
CDR3aa: CASSEAPHSGAGETQYF

abundance: .
j_gene: TRBJ1-2
d_gene: TRBD1
v_gene: TRBV14
CDR3nt: TGTGCCAGCAGCCCTAACCGGGACAGAACCCTCTATGGCTACACCTTC
CDR3aa: CASSPNRDRTLYGYTF

abundance: .
j_gene: TRBJ2-1
d_gene: .
v_gene: TRBV6-8
CDR3nt: TGTGCCAGCAGTTACTCAGGGAGCTCCTACAATGAGCAGTTCTTC
CDR3aa: CASSYSGSSYNEQFF

abundance: .
j_gene: TRBJ1-2
d_gene: .
v_gene: TRBV11-2
CDR3nt: TGTGCCAGCAGCTCTAACTATGGCTACACCTTC
CDR3aa: CASSSNYGYTF

abundance: .
j_gene: TRBJ2-7
d_gene: .
v_gene: TRBV11-2
CDR3nt: TGTGCCAGCAGCTTGGGTAGCCTCTACGAGCAGTACTTC
CDR3aa: CASSLGSLYEQYF

abundance: few
j_gene: TRBJ1-1
d_gene: .
v_gene: TRBV7-2
CDR3nt: TGCGCCAGCAGCCGAGGATCCGAAGCTTTCTTT
CDR3aa: CASSRGSEAFF

abundance: .
j_gene: TRBJ2-3
d_gene: .
v_gene: TRBV7-9
CDR3nt: TGTGCCAGCAGCCCCCGGGGGGCCCTCGGCACAGATACGCAGTATTTT
CDR3aa: CASSPRGALGTDTQYF

abundance: .
j_gene: TRBJ1-1
d_gene: .
v_gene: TRBV29-1
CDR3nt: TGCAGCGTTGTAAGGAATCCGAACACTGAAGCTTTCTTT
CDR3aa: CSVVRNPNTEAFF

abundance: few
j_gene: TRBJ1-1
d_gene: .
v_gene: TRBV9
CDR3nt: TGTGCCAGCAGACAGGCATCTGAAGCTTTCTTT
CDR3aa: CASRQASEAFF

abundance: few
j_gene: TRBJ1-5
d_gene: .
v_gene: TRBV5-1
CDR3nt: TGCGCCAGCAGCCCCTCCGGTGGTAGCAATCAGCCCCAGCATTTT
CDR3aa: CASSPSGGSNQPQHF

abundance: many
j_gene: TRBJ2-1
d_gene: .
v_gene: TRBV25-1
CDR3nt: TGTGCCAGCAGTGAATCTAACGGCAATGAGCAGTTCTTC
CDR3aa: CASSESNGNEQFF

abundance: few
j_gene: TRBJ1-2
d_gene: .
v_gene: TRBV6-6
CDR3nt: TGTGCCAGCAGTCACCGGGACAACTATGGCTACACCTTC
CDR3aa: CASSHRDNYGYTF

abundance: few
j_gene: TRBJ1-6
d_gene: TRBD1
v_gene: TRBV5-4
CDR3nt: TGTGCCAGCAGCTCGTCCGGGACAGCTTTACGGACCCTCCACTTT
CDR3aa: CASSSSGTALRTLHF

abundance: .
j_gene: TRBJ2-5
d_gene: .
v_gene: TRBV14
CDR3nt: TGTGCCAGCAGCCAAGGTCTTACTATCCAAGAGACCCAGTACTTC
CDR3aa: CASSQGLTIQETQYF

abundance: few
j_gene: TRBJ2-5
d_gene: .
v_gene: TRBV9
CDR3nt: TGTGCCAGCAGCGTATCTTTAGCCGGCGGTCGGCAAGAGACCCAGTACTTC
CDR3aa: CASSVSLAGGRQETQYF

abundance: .
j_gene: TRBJ2-1
d_gene: TRBD2
v_gene: TRBV9
CDR3nt: TGTGCCAGCAGCAAGAGACTAGCGGGAGGAATAGATGAGCAGTTCTTC
CDR3aa: CASSKRLAGGIDEQFF

abundance: few
j_gene: TRBJ2-5
d_gene: .
v_gene: TRBV7-3
CDR3nt: TGTGCCAGCAGCTCAGCCCCGGGGGAGACCCAGTACTTC
CDR3aa: CASSSAPGETQYF

abundance: .
j_gene: TRBJ1-5
d_gene: .
v_gene: TRBV27
CDR3nt: TGTGCCAGCAGTTCGGGACTTTATAGCAATCAGCCCCAGCATTTT
CDR3aa: CASSSGLYSNQPQHF

abundance: many
j_gene: TRBJ1-6
d_gene: TRBD1
v_gene: TRBV23-1
CDR3nt: TGCGCCAGCAGTCCCCCGCGCGGGACAGAGAATTCACCCCTCCACTTT
CDR3aa: CASSPPRGTENSPLHF

abundance: few
j_gene: TRBJ2-5
d_gene: TRBD1
v_gene: TRBV6-5
CDR3nt: TGTGCCAGTTCCGGGACAGGCCAAGAGACCCAGTACTTC
CDR3aa: CASSGTGQETQYF

abundance: .
j_gene: TRBJ1-3
d_gene: .
v_gene: TRBV5-4
CDR3nt: TGTGCCAGCGGACTCCTCTCTGGAAACACCATATATTTT
CDR3aa: CASGLLSGNTIYF

abundance: .
j_gene: TRBJ1-6
d_gene: .
v_gene: TRBV10-3
CDR3nt: TGTGCCATCAGCCCGGGACGGGATAATTCACCCCTCCACTTT
CDR3aa: CAISPGRDNSPLHF

abundance: few
j_gene: TRBJ2-7
d_gene: .
v_gene: TRBV21-1
CDR3nt: TGTGCCAGCAGCTTTCCGGGACAGCAGATCTACGAGCAGTACTTC
CDR3aa: CASSFPGQQIYEQYF

abundance: .
j_gene: TRBJ1-2
d_gene: TRBD1
v_gene: TRBV27
CDR3nt: TGTGCCAGCAGTCCACTAATCGGGACAGGGGGCGATGCGAATGGCTACACCTTC
CDR3aa: CASSPLIGTGGDANGYTF

abundance: few
j_gene: TRBJ2-3
d_gene: TRBD2
v_gene: TRBV10-3
CDR3nt: TGTGCCATCAGGGAAGGGCGGGGGAGAGATACGCAGTATTTT
CDR3aa: CAIREGRGRDTQYF

abundance: few
j_gene: TRBJ2-5
d_gene: TRBD2
v_gene: TRBV25-1
CDR3nt: TGTGCCAGCATGGCTAGCGGGAGGGGGGGCCAAGAGACCCAGTACTTC
CDR3aa: CASMASGRGGQETQYF

abundance: .
j_gene: TRBJ1-4
d_gene: .
v_gene: TRBV25-1
CDR3nt: TGTGCCAGCAGAGTACAGGGACCTAATGAAAAACTGTTTTTT
CDR3aa: CASRVQGPNEKLFF

abundance: .
j_gene: TRBJ2-3
d_gene: TRBD1
v_gene: TRBV19
CDR3nt: TGTGCCAGTAAACCCCGGGACAGGGGCACAGATACGCAGTATTTT
CDR3aa: CASKPRDRGTDTQYF

abundance: .
j_gene: TRBJ2-5
d_gene: TRBD1
v_gene: TRBV7-3
CDR3nt: TGTGCCAGCAGCCCGCCTGGACAGGTCCAAGAGACCCAGTACTTC
CDR3aa: CASSPPGQVQETQYF

abundance: few
j_gene: TRBJ1-4
d_gene: .
v_gene: TRBV7-9
CDR3nt: TGTGCCAGCAGCTTACAGGGATCGCGGGAAAAACTGTTTTTT
CDR3aa: CASSLQGSREKLFF

abundance: .
j_gene: TRBJ1-2
d_gene: TRBD1
v_gene: TRBV5-1
CDR3nt: TGCGCCAGCAGCTTGGGAGGGACAGGCGGCGGAGGCTACACCTTC
CDR3aa: CASSLGGTGGGGYTF

abundance: .
j_gene: TRBJ1-2
d_gene: .
v_gene: TRBV5-1
CDR3nt: TGCGCCAGCAGCTTGGAGAGGGCCTTGGGTGGCTACACCTTC
CDR3aa: CASSLERALGGYTF

abundance: many
j_gene: TRBJ2-3
d_gene: .
v_gene: TRBV5-1
CDR3nt: TGCGCCAGCACACGATGGACCGAATCGGATACGCAGTATTTT
CDR3aa: CASTRWTESDTQYF

abundance: few
j_gene: TRBJ2-7
d_gene: .
v_gene: TRBV18
CDR3nt: TGTGCCAGCTCACCTACCAGCGGGGAGCAGTACTTC
CDR3aa: CASSPTSGEQYF

abundance: .
j_gene: TRBJ2-2
d_gene: .
v_gene: TRBV14
CDR3nt: TGTGCCAGCAGCCCGGTGAGGGGGGGCACCGGGGAGCTGTTTTTT
CDR3aa: CASSPVRGGTGELFF

abundance: .
j_gene: TRBJ2-3
d_gene: .
v_gene: TRBV2
CDR3nt: TGTGCCAGCAGCTTAGAAATTGATACGCAGTATTTT
CDR3aa: CASSLEIDTQYF

abundance: .
j_gene: TRBJ1-2
d_gene: .
v_gene: TRBV5-1
CDR3nt: TGCGCCAGCAGCTTGGCGGCAGGGTCGGTCTATGGCTACACCTTC
CDR3aa: CASSLAAGSVYGYTF

abundance: .
j_gene: TRBJ1-1
d_gene: TRBD1
v_gene: TRBV27
CDR3nt: TGTGCCAGCAGTCCCCCGGGACAGCTTCTAATGAACACCGAAGCTTTCTTT
CDR3aa: CASSPPGQLLMNTEAFF

abundance: few
j_gene: TRBJ2-1
d_gene: .
v_gene: TRBV5-4
CDR3nt: TGTGCCAGCAGCCTTCAACGGGGCAACAATGAGCAGTTCTTC
CDR3aa: CASSLQRGNNEQFF

abundance: few
j_gene: TRBJ1-1
d_gene: .
v_gene: TRBV4-2
CDR3nt: TGTGCCAGCAGCCTGAGCATACAGGGAAATACTGAAGCTTTCTTT
CDR3aa: CASSLSIQGNTEAFF